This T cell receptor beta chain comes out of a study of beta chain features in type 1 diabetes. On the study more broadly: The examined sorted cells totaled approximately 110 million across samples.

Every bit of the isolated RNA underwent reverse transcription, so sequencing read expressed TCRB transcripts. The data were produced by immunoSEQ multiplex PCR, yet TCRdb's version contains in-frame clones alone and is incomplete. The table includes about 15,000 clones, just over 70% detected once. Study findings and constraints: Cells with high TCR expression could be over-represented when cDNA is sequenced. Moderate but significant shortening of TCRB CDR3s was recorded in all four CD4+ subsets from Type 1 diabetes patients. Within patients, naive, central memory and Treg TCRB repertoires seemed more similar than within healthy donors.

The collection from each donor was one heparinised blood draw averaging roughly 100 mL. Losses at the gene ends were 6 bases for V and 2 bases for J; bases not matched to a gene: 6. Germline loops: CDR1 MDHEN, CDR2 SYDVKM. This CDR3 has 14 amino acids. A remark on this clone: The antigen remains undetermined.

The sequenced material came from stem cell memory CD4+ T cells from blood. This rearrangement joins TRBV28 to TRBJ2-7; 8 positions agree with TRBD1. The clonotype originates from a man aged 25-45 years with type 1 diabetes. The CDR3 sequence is CASSPTGQAYEQYF. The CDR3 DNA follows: TGTGCCAGCAGCCCCACGGGACAGGCCTACGAGCAGTACTTC.